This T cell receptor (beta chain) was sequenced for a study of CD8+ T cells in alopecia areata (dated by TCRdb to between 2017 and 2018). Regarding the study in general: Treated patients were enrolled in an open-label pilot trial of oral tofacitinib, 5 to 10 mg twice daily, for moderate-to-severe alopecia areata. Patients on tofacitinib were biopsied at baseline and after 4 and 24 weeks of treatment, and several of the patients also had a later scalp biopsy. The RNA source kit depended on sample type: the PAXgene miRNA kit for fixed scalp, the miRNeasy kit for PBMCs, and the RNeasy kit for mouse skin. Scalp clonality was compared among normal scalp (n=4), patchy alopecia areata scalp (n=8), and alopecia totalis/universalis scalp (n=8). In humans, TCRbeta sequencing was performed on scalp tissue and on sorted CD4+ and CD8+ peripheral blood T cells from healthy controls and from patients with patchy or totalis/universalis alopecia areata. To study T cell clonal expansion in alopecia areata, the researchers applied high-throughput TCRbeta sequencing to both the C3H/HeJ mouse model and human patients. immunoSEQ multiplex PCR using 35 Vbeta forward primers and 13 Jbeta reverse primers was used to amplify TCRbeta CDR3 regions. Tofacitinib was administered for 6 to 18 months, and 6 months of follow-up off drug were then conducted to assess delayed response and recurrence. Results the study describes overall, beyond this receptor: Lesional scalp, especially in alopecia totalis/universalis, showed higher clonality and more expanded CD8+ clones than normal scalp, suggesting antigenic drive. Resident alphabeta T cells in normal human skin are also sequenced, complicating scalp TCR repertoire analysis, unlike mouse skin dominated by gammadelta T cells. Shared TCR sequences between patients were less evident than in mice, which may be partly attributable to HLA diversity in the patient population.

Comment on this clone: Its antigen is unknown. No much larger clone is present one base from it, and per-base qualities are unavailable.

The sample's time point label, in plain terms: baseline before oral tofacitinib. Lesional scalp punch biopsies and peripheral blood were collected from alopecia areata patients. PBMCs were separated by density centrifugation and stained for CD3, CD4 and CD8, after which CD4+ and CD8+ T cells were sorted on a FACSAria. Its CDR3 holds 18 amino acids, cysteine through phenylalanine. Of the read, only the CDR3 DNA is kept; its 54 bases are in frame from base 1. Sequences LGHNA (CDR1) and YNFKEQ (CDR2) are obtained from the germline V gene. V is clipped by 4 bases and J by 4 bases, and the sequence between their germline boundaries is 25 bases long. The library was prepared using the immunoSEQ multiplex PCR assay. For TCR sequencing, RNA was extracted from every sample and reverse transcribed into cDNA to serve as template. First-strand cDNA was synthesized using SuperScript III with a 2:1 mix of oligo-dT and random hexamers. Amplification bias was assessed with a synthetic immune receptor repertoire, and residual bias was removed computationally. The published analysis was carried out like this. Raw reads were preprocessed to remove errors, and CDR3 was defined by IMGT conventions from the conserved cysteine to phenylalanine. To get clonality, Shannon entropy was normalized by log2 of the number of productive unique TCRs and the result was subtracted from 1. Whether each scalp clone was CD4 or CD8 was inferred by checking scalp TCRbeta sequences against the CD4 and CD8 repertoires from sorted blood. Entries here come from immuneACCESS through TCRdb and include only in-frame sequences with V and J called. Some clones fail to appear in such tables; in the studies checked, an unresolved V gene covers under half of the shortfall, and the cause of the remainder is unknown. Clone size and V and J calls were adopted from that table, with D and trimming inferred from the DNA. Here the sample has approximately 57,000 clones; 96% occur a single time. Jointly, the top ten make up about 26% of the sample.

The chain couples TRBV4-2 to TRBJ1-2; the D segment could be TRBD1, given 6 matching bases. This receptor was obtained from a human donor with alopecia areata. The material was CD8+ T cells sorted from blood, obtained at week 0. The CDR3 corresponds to CASSPLGQVGRSSYGYTF. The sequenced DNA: TGTGCCAGCAGCCCACTGGGACAAGTTGGTCGGTCTTCCTATGGCTACACCTTC.